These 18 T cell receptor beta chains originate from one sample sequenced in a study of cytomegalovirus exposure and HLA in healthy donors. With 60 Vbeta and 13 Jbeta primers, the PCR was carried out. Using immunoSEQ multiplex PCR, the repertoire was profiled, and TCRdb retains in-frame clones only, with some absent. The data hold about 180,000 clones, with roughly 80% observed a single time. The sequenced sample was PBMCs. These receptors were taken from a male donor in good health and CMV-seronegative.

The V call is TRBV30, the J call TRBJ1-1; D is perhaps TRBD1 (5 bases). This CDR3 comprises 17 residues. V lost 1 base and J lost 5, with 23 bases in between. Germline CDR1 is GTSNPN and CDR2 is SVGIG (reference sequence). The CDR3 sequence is CAWSAREGWFKGTEAFF. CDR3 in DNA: TGTGCCTGGAGTGCAAGGGAGGGCTGGTTTAAGGGGACTGAAGCTTTCTTT.

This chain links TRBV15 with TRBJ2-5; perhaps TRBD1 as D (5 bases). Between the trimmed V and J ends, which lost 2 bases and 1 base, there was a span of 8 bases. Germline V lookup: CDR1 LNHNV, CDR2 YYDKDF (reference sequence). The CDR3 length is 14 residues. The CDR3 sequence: CATSRRQPQETQYF. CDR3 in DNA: TGTGCCACCAGCAGACGACAGCCCCAAGAGACCCAGTACTTC. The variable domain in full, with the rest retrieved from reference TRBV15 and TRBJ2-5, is DAMVIQNPRYQVTQFGKPVTLSCSQTLNHNVMYWYQQKSSQAPKLLFHYYDKDFNNEADTPDNFQSRRPNTSFCFLDIRSPGLGDTAMYLCATSRRQPQETQYFGPGTRLLVL.

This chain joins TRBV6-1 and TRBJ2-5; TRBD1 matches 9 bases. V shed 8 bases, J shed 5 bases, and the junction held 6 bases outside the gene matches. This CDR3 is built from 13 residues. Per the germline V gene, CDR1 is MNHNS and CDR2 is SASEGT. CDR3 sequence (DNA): TGTGCCAGCCGGGACAGGGTGGTGGAGACCCAGTACTTC. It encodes CASRDRVVETQYF.

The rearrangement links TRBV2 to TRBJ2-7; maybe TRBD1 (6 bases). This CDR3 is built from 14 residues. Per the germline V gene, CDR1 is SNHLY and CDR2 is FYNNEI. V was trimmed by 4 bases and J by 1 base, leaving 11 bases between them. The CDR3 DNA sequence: TGTGCCAGCAGTGGGGCAGGGGAGTCCTACGAGCAGTACTTC. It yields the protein CASSGAGESYEQYF.

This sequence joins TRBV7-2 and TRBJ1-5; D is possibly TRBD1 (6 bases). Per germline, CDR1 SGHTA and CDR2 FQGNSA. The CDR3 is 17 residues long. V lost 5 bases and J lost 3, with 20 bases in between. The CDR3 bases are TGTGCCAGCAGCCCGTACCGATCACAGGGATCCAATCAGCCCCAGCATTTT. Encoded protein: CASSPYRSQGSNQPQHF.

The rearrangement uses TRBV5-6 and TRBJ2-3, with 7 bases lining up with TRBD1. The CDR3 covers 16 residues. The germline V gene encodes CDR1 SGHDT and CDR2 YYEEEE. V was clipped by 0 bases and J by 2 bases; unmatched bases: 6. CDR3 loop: CASSLVTRGNTDTQYF. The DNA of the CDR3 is TGTGCCAGCAGCTTGGTTACCAGGGGGAACACAGATACGCAGTATTTT.

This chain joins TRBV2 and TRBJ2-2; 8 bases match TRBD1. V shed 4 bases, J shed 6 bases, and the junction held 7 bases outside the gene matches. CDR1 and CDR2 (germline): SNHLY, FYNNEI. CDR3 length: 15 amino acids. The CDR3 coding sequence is TGTGCCAGCAGTGCATTGACAGGGGAAGCCGGGGAGCTGTTTTTT. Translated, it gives CASSALTGEAGELFF.

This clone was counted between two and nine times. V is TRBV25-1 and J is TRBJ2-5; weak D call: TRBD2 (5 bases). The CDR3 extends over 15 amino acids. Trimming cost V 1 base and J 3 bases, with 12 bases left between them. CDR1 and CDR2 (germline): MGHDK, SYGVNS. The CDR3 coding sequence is TGTGCCAGCAGTGAATGGAGAGGGTCCGAAGAGACCCAGTACTTC. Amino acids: CASSEWRGSEETQYF.

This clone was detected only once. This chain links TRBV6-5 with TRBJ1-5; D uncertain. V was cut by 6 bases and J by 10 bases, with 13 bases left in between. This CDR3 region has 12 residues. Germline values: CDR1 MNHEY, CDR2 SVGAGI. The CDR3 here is CASRAGMRPQHF. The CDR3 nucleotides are TGTGCCAGCAGAGCCGGGATGAGACCCCAGCATTTT.

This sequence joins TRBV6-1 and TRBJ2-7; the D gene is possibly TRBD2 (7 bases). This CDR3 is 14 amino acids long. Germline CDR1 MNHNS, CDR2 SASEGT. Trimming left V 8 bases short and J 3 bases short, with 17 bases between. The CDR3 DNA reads TGTGCCAGCCTACGGTGGGGGGGCTTCTACGAGCAGTACTTC. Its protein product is CASLRWGGFYEQYF.

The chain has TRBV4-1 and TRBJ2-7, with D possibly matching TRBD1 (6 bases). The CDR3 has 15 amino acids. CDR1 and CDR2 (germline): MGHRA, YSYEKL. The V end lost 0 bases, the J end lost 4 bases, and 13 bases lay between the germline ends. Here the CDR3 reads CASSQERGQGYEQYF. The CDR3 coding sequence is TGCGCCAGCAGCCAAGAGAGGGGACAAGGTTACGAGCAGTACTTC.

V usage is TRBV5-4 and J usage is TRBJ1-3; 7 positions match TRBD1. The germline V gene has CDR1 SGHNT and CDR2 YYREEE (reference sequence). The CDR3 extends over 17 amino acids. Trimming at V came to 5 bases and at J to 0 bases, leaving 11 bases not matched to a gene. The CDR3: CASSGSGQTSSGNTIYF. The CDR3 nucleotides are TGTGCCAGCAGTGGATCGGGACAGACTAGCTCTGGAAACACCATATATTTT.

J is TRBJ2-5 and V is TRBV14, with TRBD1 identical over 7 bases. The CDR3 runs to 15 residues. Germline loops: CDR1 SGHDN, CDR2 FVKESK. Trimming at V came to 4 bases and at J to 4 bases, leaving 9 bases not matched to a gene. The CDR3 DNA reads TGTGCCAGCAGCCGGGGACAGATAGTGCGAGAGACCCAGTACTTC. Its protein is CASSRGQIVRETQYF. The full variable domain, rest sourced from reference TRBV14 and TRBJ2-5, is EAGVTQFPSHSVIEKGQTVTLRCDPISGHDNLYWYRRVMGKEIKFLLHFVKESKQDESGMPNNRFLAERTGGTYSTLKVQPAELEDSGVYFCASSRGQIVRETQYFGPGTRLLVL.

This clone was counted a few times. The CDR3 region is CASSPPTGAGFNEQYF. The CDR3, as DNA: TGTGCCAGCAGCCCCCCCACGGGCGCAGGGTTTAACGAGCAGTACTTC. The chain recombines TRBV7-9 with TRBJ2-7; tentative D call: TRBD1 (5 bases). V was pared by 5 bases and J by 5 bases, with 22 bases between. This CDR3 contains 16 residues. The germline CDR1 and CDR2 sequences are SEHNR and FQNEAQ (reference sequence).

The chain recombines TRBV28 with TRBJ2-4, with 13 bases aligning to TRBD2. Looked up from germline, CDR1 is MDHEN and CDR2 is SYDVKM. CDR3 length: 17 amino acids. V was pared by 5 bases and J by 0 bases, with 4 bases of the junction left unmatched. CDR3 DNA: TGTGCCAGCAGTCTACTAGCGGGGGGGATAGCCAAAAACATTCAGTACTTC. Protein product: CASSLLAGGIAKNIQYF.

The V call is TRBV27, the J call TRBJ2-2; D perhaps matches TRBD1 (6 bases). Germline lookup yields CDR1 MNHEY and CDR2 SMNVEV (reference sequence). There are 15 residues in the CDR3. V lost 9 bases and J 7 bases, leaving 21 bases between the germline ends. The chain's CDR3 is CASSLGATPVGELFF. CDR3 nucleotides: TGTGCCAGTTCGTTGGGGGCTACCCCCGTCGGGGAGCTGTTTTTT.

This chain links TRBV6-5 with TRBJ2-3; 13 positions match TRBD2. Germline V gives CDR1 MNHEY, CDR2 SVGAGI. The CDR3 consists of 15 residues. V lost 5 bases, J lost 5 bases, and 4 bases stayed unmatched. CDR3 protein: CASSRLAGGLDTQYF. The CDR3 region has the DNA TGTGCCAGCAGTCGACTAGCGGGAGGTCTAGATACGCAGTATTTT.

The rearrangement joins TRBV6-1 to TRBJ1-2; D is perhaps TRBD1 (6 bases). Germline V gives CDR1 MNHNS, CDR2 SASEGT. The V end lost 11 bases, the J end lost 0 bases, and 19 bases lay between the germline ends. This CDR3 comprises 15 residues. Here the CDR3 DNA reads TGTGCCTCCAAAGAGGAGTCAGGGGCTAACTATGGCTACACCTTC. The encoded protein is CASKEESGANYGYTF.